This entry lists 8 T cell receptor beta chains sequenced from one sample in a study of control samples from healthy donors and cancer patients. Data came from immunoSEQ multiplex PCR; TCRdb stores just in-frame clones and leaves some out. Of 70,000 to 100,000 clones listed, 85% to 90% are singletons. Sequenced sample: blood. The receptors were gathered from a woman between 55 and 75 years old in good health.

This clone appeared a single time. The chain carries TRBV15 and TRBJ1-1; D gene ambiguous. The germline V and J ends were trimmed by 1 base and 12 bases, with 18 bases remaining between them. CDR1 and CDR2 (germline): LNHNV, YYDKDF (reference sequence). The CDR3 contains 14 residues. The DNA of the CDR3 is TGTGCCACCAGCAGAGGGTATGGGTCGGGGAGGACTTTCTTT. Its translation is CATSRGYGSGRTFF. Supplemented by reference TRBV15 and TRBJ1-1, the full variable domain reads DAMVIQNPRYQVTQFGKPVTLSCSQTLNHNVMYWYQQKSSQAPKLLFHYYDKDFNNEADTPDNFQSRRPNTSFCFLDIRSPGLGDTAMYLCATSRGYGSGRTFFGQGTRLTVV.

As DNA, the CDR3 is TGTGCCAGCAGCAAAAACCTCCTGGGGGGCTACACCTTC. It is translated as CASSKNLLGGYTF. This chain joins TRBV21-1 and TRBJ1-2. TRBV21-1 is labeled a pseudogene. The CDR3 is made up of 13 amino acids.

The rearrangement links TRBV7-9 to TRBJ1-2; D remains unclear. CDR1 and CDR2 from the germline V gene are SEHNR and FQNEAQ (reference sequence). Trimming pared 5 bases from V and 8 bases from J, leaving 12 bases between. The CDR3 loop spans 12 amino acids. CDR3 sequence (DNA): TGTGCCAGCAGCCCTGACATGCGCGGCTACACCTTC. The encoded protein is CASSPDMRGYTF. Using reference TRBV7-9 and TRBJ1-2 for the parts outside the CDR3, the full variable domain is DTGVSQNPRHKITKRGQNVTFRCDPISEHNRLYWYRQTLGQGPEFLTYFQNEAQLEKSRLLSDRFSAERPKGSFSTLEIQRTEQGDSAMYLCASSPDMRGYTFGSGTRLTVV.

This clone was observed once. The genes are TRBV19 and TRBJ1-3; D not certain. V dropped 3 bases and J dropped 4 bases, with 1 base sitting between them. This CDR3 is built from 11 residues. Germline V gene sequence: CDR1 LNHDA, CDR2 SQIVND (reference sequence). The CDR3 sequence is CASSIGNTIYF. CDR3 in DNA: TGTGCCAGTAGTATCGGAAACACCATATATTTT. Filled out from reference TRBV19 and TRBJ1-3, the complete variable domain reads DGGITQSPKYLFRKEGQNVTLSCEQNLNHDAMYWYRQDPGQGLRLIYYSQIVNDFQKGDIAEGYSVSREKKESFPLTVTSAQKNPTAFYLCASSIGNTIYFGEGSWLTVV.

The chain joins TRBV5-1 to TRBJ2-2; perhaps TRBD2 as D (5 bases). With 3 bases removed from V and 4 bases from J, the gap between germline ends came to 13 bases. The CDR3 consists of 15 residues. Germline CDR1 SGHRS, CDR2 YFSETQ. The CDR3 loop reads CASSSGKEGTGELFF. DNA for the CDR3: TGCGCCAGCAGCTCGGGAAAAGAGGGCACCGGGGAGCTGTTTTTT.

V is TRBV15 and J is TRBJ1-2, with D unclear. V lost 0 bases and J 3 bases, leaving 8 bases between the germline ends. The CDR3 extends over 14 amino acids. CDR1 is LNHNV and CDR2 is YYDKDF in the germline V gene (reference sequence). The CDR3 DNA is TGTGCCACCAGCAGAGATCGGCAGGACTATGGCTACACCTTC. Translating gives CATSRDRQDYGYTF.

V usage is TRBV2 and J usage is TRBJ1-2; D possibly corresponds to TRBD1 (6 bases). The CDR3 is made up of 13 amino acids. The germline gives CDR1 SNHLY, CDR2 FYNNEI. The V end lost 8 bases, the J end lost 7 bases, and 17 bases lay between the germline ends. The CDR3 bases are TGTGCCAGCGACCGACAGGACCCCTCTGGCTACACCTTC. Encoded protein: CASDRQDPSGYTF.

The gene calls are TRBV2 and TRBJ1-2; the match to TRBD1 covers 7 bases. The CDR3 has 14 residues. Looked up from germline, CDR1 is SNHLY and CDR2 is FYNNEI. Losses at the gene ends were 6 bases for V and 5 bases for J; bases not matched to a gene: 9. CDR3 DNA: TGTGCCAGCAGCCGACAGGGCTCGCCGTATGGCTACACCTTC. This gives the protein CASSRQGSPYGYTF.